This entry lists 15 T cell receptor beta chains sequenced from one sample in a study of cytomegalovirus exposure and HLA in healthy donors. PCR amplification relied on 60 Vbeta primers (plus 13 Jbeta primers). The repertoire was sequenced with immunoSEQ multiplex PCR; TCRdb's copy has only in-frame clones and lacks some. The data contain 85,000 to 100,000 clones, 64% of them singletons. Sequencing input: PBMCs. These receptors were collected from a human donor in good health.

This clone appeared a single time. The V call is TRBV6-6, the J call TRBJ1-6, with 7 bases fitting TRBD1. The germline V gene has CDR1 MNHNY and CDR2 SVGAGI (reference sequence). The V gene end was trimmed by 6 bases and the J gene end by 5 bases; junction bases not matched to a gene: 4. This CDR3 contains 14 residues. The CDR3 coding sequence is TGTGCCAGCAGCAAGGGGACAGATAATTCACCCCTCCACTTT. Translation: CASSKGTDNSPLHF.

This clone has more than one count but fewer than ten. The chain joins TRBV30 to TRBJ2-2; D not certain. This CDR3 spans 11 amino acids. CDR1 and CDR2 from the germline V gene are GTSNPN and SVGIG (reference sequence). V lost 7 bases and J 4 bases, leaving 7 bases between the germline ends. The CDR3 region has the DNA TGTGCCTTGGAGTCCACCGGGGAGCTGTTTTTT. Its translation: CALESTGELFF.

The chain uses TRBV5-4 and TRBJ1-2; D unresolved. CDR1 is SGHNT, CDR2 YYREEE, per germline (reference sequence). The CDR3 spans 13 residues. V gave up 0 bases and J gave up 5 bases, with 8 bases separating them. The CDR3 DNA reads as TGTGCCAGCAGCTTGGCCGGGATTTATGGCTACACCTTC. Translation: CASSLAGIYGYTF. Drawing the rest from reference TRBV5-4 and TRBJ1-2, the complete variable domain is ETGVTQSPTHLIKTRGQQVTLRCSSQSGHNTVSWYQQALGQGPQFIFQYYREEENGRGNFPPRFSGLQFPNYSSELNVNALELDDSALYLCASSLAGIYGYTFGSGTRLTVV.

This rearrangement joins TRBV2 to TRBJ2-3; TRBD2 matches at 7 bases. CDR3 length: 12 residues. Germline CDR1 is SNHLY and CDR2 is FYNNEI. Trimming at V came to 8 bases and at J to 4 bases, leaving 3 bases not matched to a gene. CDR3 DNA sequence: TGTGCCAGCGGGAGGGGCGCAGATACGCAGTATTTT. Translating it yields CASGRGADTQYF.

This clone was seen a single time. Other DNA sequences of this sample code for an identical CDR3. V is TRBV4-3 and J is TRBJ2-2; D gene uncertain. CDR1 and CDR2 (germline): LGHNA, YSLEER. Trimming left V 1 base short and J 0 bases short, with 6 bases between. This CDR3 is 15 amino acids long. The DNA for the CDR3 is TGCGCCAGCAGCCAAGGAACAACGAACACCGGGGAGCTGTTTTTT. Translated: CASSQGTTNTGELFF.

The rearrangement joins TRBV11-2 to TRBJ2-3; D is perhaps TRBD1 (5 bases). V was clipped by 3 bases and J by 4 bases, with 11 bases between them. The germline V gene has CDR1 SGHAT and CDR2 FQNNGV. The CDR3 has 14 residues. This CDR3 reads CASSFIPGSDTQYF. CDR3 DNA: TGTGCCAGCAGCTTTATCCCAGGGTCAGATACGCAGTATTTT.

V gene TRBV4-3 combines with J gene TRBJ2-1, with 8 bases identical to TRBD1. The V gene end was trimmed by 0 bases and the J gene end by 6 bases; junction bases not matched to a gene: 16. In germline, CDR1 is LGHNA, CDR2 YSLEER. The CDR3 length is 19 residues. The CDR3, as DNA: TGCGCCAGCAGCCAAGATCGTGTCACAGGGGGTTTATTTGTCAATGAGCAGTTCTTC. This encodes CASSQDRVTGGLFVNEQFF.

The chain links TRBV2 to TRBJ1-2, with 8 bases aligning to TRBD1. V lost 0 bases, J lost 7 bases, and 7 bases stayed unmatched. Germline CDR1 SNHLY, CDR2 FYNNEI. The CDR3 length is 15 residues. The CDR3 sequence is CASSEAPGGIGGYTF. The CDR3 DNA sequence: TGTGCCAGCAGTGAAGCGCCAGGGGGCATCGGTGGCTACACCTTC. The variable domain in full, completed from reference TRBV2 and TRBJ1-2, reads EPEVTQTPSHQVTQMGQEVILRCVPISNHLYFYWYRQILGQKVEFLVSFYNNEISEKSEIFDDQFSVERPDGSNFTLKIRSTKLEDSAMYFCASSEAPGGIGGYTFGSGTRLTVV.

The rearrangement uses TRBV19 and TRBJ2-5; perhaps TRBD2 as D (6 bases). Trimming stripped 1 base from V and 4 bases from J, with 7 bases between. The length of the CDR3 is 13 residues. CDR1 and CDR2 (germline): LNHDA, SQIVND (reference sequence). The DNA for the CDR3 is TGTGCCAGTAGTATAGTTAGCGGAGAGACCCAGTACTTC. The encoded protein is CASSIVSGETQYF. Filled out from reference TRBV19 and TRBJ2-5, the complete variable domain reads DGGITQSPKYLFRKEGQNVTLSCEQNLNHDAMYWYRQDPGQGLRLIYYSQIVNDFQKGDIAEGYSVSREKKESFPLTVTSAQKNPTAFYLCASSIVSGETQYFGPGTRLLVL.

The chain recombines TRBV4-1 with TRBJ1-2, with a tentative D call TRBD1 (5 bases). V gave up 0 bases and J gave up 2 bases, with 13 bases separating them. CDR1 and CDR2 from the germline V gene are MGHRA and YSYEKL. This CDR3 contains 16 residues. DNA for the CDR3: TGCGCCAGCAGCCAAGAAGGGGCAGGGAAAAACTATGGCTACACCTTC. It yields the protein CASSQEGAGKNYGYTF.

The CDR3 DNA is TGTGCCAGCAGCTTAGACACCGGGGGAGGCGGGGAGCTGTTTTTT. As protein: CASSLDTGGGGELFF. The J gene is TRBJ2-2, the V gene TRBV7-8, with D tentatively TRBD2 (6 bases). V was trimmed by 1 base and J by 7 bases, leaving 13 bases between them. The CDR3 covers 15 residues. CDR1 and CDR2 (germline): SGHVS, FQNEAQ.

V gene TRBV30 combines with J gene TRBJ1-1; D may be TRBD1 (6 bases). CDR1 and CDR2 (germline): GTSNPN, SVGIG (reference sequence). The CDR3 has 12 residues. Between the trimmed V and J ends, which lost 5 bases and 6 bases, there was a span of 13 bases. The chain's CDR3 is CAWGGRPAEAFF. The CDR3 DNA follows: TGTGCCTGGGGGGGCCGTCCAGCTGAAGCTTTCTTT.

This chain uses TRBV5-1 with TRBJ1-2; 8 bases fit TRBD1. The germline gives CDR1 SGHRS, CDR2 YFSETQ. The CDR3 sequence is 16 residues long. V lost 0 bases, J lost 2 bases, and 6 bases stayed unmatched. The DNA for the CDR3 is TGCGCCAGCAGCTTGGATCGGACAGGGACCAACTATGGCTACACCTTC. Protein product: CASSLDRTGTNYGYTF.

This chain joins TRBV7-8 and TRBJ2-3; tentative D call: TRBD2 (6 bases). Between the trimmed V and J ends, which lost 0 bases and 0 bases, there was a span of 7 bases. Per germline, CDR1 SGHVS and CDR2 FQNEAQ. The CDR3 is 15 amino acids. The CDR3 DNA reads as TGTGCCAGCAGCTTAGCAGGACTAAGCACAGATACGCAGTATTTT. This sequence encodes CASSLAGLSTDTQYF.

The chain has TRBV5-1 and TRBJ2-1, with D possibly being TRBD2 (7 bases). The CDR3 extends over 14 amino acids. The germline V gene encodes CDR1 SGHRS and CDR2 YFSETQ. Trimming took 7 bases from V and 7 from J, leaving 18 bases between them. CDR3 sequence reads: CASGDRGEGNEQFF. In DNA form, the CDR3 reads TGCGCCAGCGGGGATAGGGGGGAGGGGAATGAGCAGTTCTTC.